The following is a T cell receptor beta chain sequence with its context. The antigen is not known. Germline CDR1 is SGHVS and CDR2 is FQNEAQ. The germline V and J ends were trimmed by 3 bases and 8 bases, with 19 bases remaining between them. The CDR3 consists of 15 residues. These data come from a study of early T cells in non-severe SARS-CoV-2 infection. Across the study: From unsorted whole blood, bulk RNA was sequenced, and the chains remained unpaired.

Study findings and constraints: Private and CD4 specificities were missed by VDJdb matching, skewed to anti-spike CD8.

Researchers tagged individual cDNA molecules with unique molecular identifiers. TCRdb reanalysed the 5' RACE reads using MiXCR and keeps one entry per CDR3 protein. Seen here are fewer than 80,000 distinct CDR3 sequences, 10% to 15% observed once, and the top ten hold 3% to 5%. The sequenced material came from whole blood. This chain joins TRBV7-8 and TRBJ1-2, with D perhaps matching TRBD1 (6 bases). This receptor was identified in an adult who was a healthcare worker with PCR-confirmed SARS-CoV-2 infection or an uninfected control (not recorded which). The CDR3 coding sequence is TGTGCCAGCAGCTTTGCTTCCTCGACAGGAAAAGGCTACACCTTC. Translation: CASSFASSTGKGYTF.